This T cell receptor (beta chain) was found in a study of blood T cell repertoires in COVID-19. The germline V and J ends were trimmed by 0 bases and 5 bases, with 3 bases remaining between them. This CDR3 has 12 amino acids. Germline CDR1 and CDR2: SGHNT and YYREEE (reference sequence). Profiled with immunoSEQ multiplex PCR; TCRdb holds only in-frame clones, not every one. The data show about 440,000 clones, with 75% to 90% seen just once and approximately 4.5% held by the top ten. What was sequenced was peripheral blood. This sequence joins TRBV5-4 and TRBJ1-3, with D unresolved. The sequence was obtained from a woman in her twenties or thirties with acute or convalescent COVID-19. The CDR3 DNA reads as TGTGCCAGCAGCTTGGATAGAAACACCATATATTTT. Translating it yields CASSLDRNTIYF.